A single sample gave rise to the 23 T cell receptor beta chains below, sequenced in a study of shared clonotypes between healthy human individuals. Sequencing used immunoSEQ multiplex PCR; TCRdb keeps in-frame clones, though not all of them. The sample includes 2 million to 2.5 million clones, approximately 93% of them seen just once. The specimen was naive CD4+ T cells from PBMCs. Described subset: CD45RA+ positively selected. These TCRs come from a man in his late teens or twenties in good health. Some clones in this sample may be carry-over from other donors' samples.

The rearrangement joins TRBV28 to TRBJ2-1; 9 positions match TRBD2. Germline V gene data show CDR1 as MDHEN and CDR2 as SYDVKM. J lost 8 bases, V lost 5 bases, and 10 bases had no gene match. CDR3 length: 15 residues. The CDR3 DNA follows: TGTGCCAGCAGTCTGGGCGGGAGGGCCATCTATGAGCAGTTCTTC. It is translated as CASSLGGRAIYEQFF.

This clone was recorded once. The chain carries TRBV7-3 and TRBJ1-2; D uncertain. The CDR3 sequence is 13 residues long. The germline V gene encodes CDR1 SGHTA and CDR2 FQGTGA. V was cut by 4 bases and J by 7 bases, with 13 bases left in between. CDR3 in amino acids: CASSSRPEGGYTF. The CDR3, as DNA: TGTGCCAGCAGCTCCCGCCCGGAGGGTGGCTACACCTTC.

The gene calls are TRBV9 and TRBJ1-2; D is uncertain. From germline, CDR1 is SGDLS and CDR2 YYNGEE. V was shortened by 3 bases and J by 4 bases, with 10 bases between the two germline ends. CDR3 length equals 13 residues. This CDR3 reads CASSEHEGYGYTF. The CDR3 nucleotides read TGTGCCAGCAGCGAACACGAGGGCTATGGCTACACCTTC.

The V gene is TRBV28, the J gene TRBJ2-5, with 11 bases fitting TRBD2. CDR3 length: 15 residues. Trimming removed 5 bases from V and 4 bases from J; junction bases left unmatched: 6. Germline CDR1 reads MDHEN; CDR2 reads SYDVKM. In nucleotides, the CDR3 is TGTGCCAGCAGTACCACTAGCGGGAGTAGAGAGACCCAGTACTTC. It translates to CASSTTSGSRETQYF.

The chain is built from TRBV5-1 and TRBJ2-1, with 13 positions matching TRBD2. CDR1 SGHRS and CDR2 YFSETQ come from the germline V gene. V lost 5 bases to trimming and J lost 5 bases; unmatched junction nucleotides: 4. The CDR3 is 15 amino acids. Here the CDR3 DNA reads TGCGCCAGCAGGCCCGGACTAGCGGGAGACAATGAGCAGTTCTTC. Protein: CASRPGLAGDNEQFF.

This chain connects TRBV5-1 to TRBJ2-1; D is ambiguous. The V gene's germline CDR1 is SGHRS and CDR2 YFSETQ. Trimming took 2 bases from V and 8 from J, leaving 11 bases between them. CDR3 length: 13 residues. The CDR3 region is CASSFEPVDEQFF. The CDR3 DNA reads as TGCGCCAGCAGCTTTGAGCCGGTCGATGAGCAGTTCTTC. Full variable domain (outside the CDR3, taken from reference TRBV5-1 and TRBJ2-1): KAGVTQTPRYLIKTRGQQVTLSCSPISGHRSVSWYQQTPGQGLQFLFEYFSETQRNKGNFPGRFSGRQFSNSRSEMNVSTLELGDSALYLCASSFEPVDEQFFGPGTRLTVL.

This chain links TRBV19 with TRBJ1-4, with D unresolved. Trimming removed 2 bases at V and 8 bases at J, with 12 bases between. The germline V gene encodes CDR1 LNHDA and CDR2 SQIVND (reference sequence). CDR3 length equals 14 residues. The CDR3 coding sequence is TGTGCCAGTAGTATAAGTATGAGGGAGGAAAAACTGTTTTTT. It translates to CASSISMREEKLFF.

As regards this clone: Because it lacks the conserved phenylalanine or tryptophan at the end, this CDR3 is likely a read error. The limits of the CDR3 on the DNA are not certain, so only TCRdb's listed CDR3 is given. The J gene is TRBJ1-2, the V gene TRBV19; the D call of TRBD1 is as the table states it, not checked on the DNA. Including both end residues, the CDR3 is 14 amino acids long. Germline V gene lookup returns CDR1 LNHDA and CDR2 SQIVND (reference sequence). CDR3 sequence: CASSASGTGRRGAL.

This chain joins TRBV4-3 and TRBJ2-7; 10 nucleotides agree with TRBD2. V dropped 4 bases and J dropped 3; count of bases not matched to a gene: 6. This CDR3 contains 15 residues. Germline CDR1 and CDR2: LGHNA and YSLEER. The CDR3 bases are TGCGCCAGCAGCCTAAAGCGGGAGGGCGGCTACGAGCAGTACTTC. Amino acid sequence: CASSLKREGGYEQYF.

The chain employs TRBV6-5 and TRBJ1-1, with D tentatively TRBD1 (5 bases). Deletions cut 6 bases from V and 10 bases from J, with 18 bases between. Germline V CDR1 and CDR2: MNHEY, SVGAGI. This CDR3 is built from 13 residues. CDR3 region: CASSRGGVARAFF. DNA for the CDR3: TGTGCCAGCAGCCGGGGGGGGGTCGCGCGAGCTTTCTTT.

The chain recombines TRBV2 with TRBJ2-7; 10 bases match TRBD2. Germline loops: CDR1 SNHLY, CDR2 FYNNEI. This CDR3 is 16 amino acids long. Trimming removed 6 bases from V and 5 bases from J; junction bases left unmatched: 13. CDR3 protein: CASRPNRLAGADEQYF. In nucleotides, the CDR3 is TGTGCCAGCAGACCCAACCGTCTAGCGGGAGCTGACGAGCAGTACTTC.

This clone came up once. The rearrangement uses TRBV21-1 and TRBJ2-5; the D call in the table, TRBD2, was not verified against the DNA. TRBV21-1 is marked as a pseudogene. CDR3 length: 13 residues. The CDR3 coding sequence is TGTGCCCTTTCGGGACTAGGGGAAGAGACCCAGTACTTC. Translating it yields CALSGLGEETQYF.

This clone showed up just once. The same CDR3 is also encoded by other DNA sequences in this sample. The rearrangement joins TRBV15 to TRBJ2-7; D unclear. Germline V CDR1 and CDR2: LNHNV, YYDKDF (reference sequence). The V end lost 0 bases, the J end lost 1 base, and 7 bases lay between the germline ends. This CDR3 region has 14 residues. The CDR3 DNA reads as TGTGCCACCAGCAGAGACCCGGGTTCCTACGAGCAGTACTTC. This gives the protein CATSRDPGSYEQYF.

The CDR3 bases are TGCGCCAGCAGCTCTGACCCCAGCTATGGCTACACCTTC. Its translation: CASSSDPSYGYTF. This sequence joins TRBV4-1 and TRBJ1-2; D unresolved. The CDR3 contains 13 residues. Germline V gene data show CDR1 as MGHRA and CDR2 as YSYEKL. Trimming took off 5 bases at V and 4 bases at J, with 11 bases between the two ends.

The rearrangement joins TRBV27 to TRBJ1-5, with D perhaps TRBD1 (5 bases). The V end was cut by 1 base, the J end by 2 bases, with 9 bases between. Germline CDR1 and CDR2: MNHEY and SMNVEV (reference sequence). The CDR3 has 15 amino acids. CDR3 bases: TGTGCCAGCAGTTTATATGCGGGGGGCAATCAGCCCCAGCATTTT. Translation gives CASSLYAGGNQPQHF.

As DNA, the CDR3 is TGTGCCAGCAGCTTAGGTCCAGGGCCGAGCAATCAGCCCCAGCATTTT. Its protein product is CASSLGPGPSNQPQHF. The V gene is TRBV7-2, the J gene TRBJ1-5, with D tentatively TRBD1 (5 bases). CDR3 size: 16 residues. Germline V gene lookup returns CDR1 SGHTA and CDR2 FQGNSA. The V end lost 1 base, the J end lost 1 base, and 11 bases lay between the germline ends.

V usage is TRBV7-6 and J usage is TRBJ1-5; TRBD1 might be the D (5 bases). The CDR3 has 16 amino acids. Germline CDR1 and CDR2: SGHVS and FNYEAQ. V dropped 3 bases and J dropped 4 bases, with 16 bases sitting between them. CDR3 protein: CASSFFRTSINQPQHF. CDR3 in DNA: TGTGCCAGCAGCTTTTTTAGGACAAGCATAAATCAGCCCCAGCATTTT.

V gene TRBV29-1 combines with J gene TRBJ2-3, with 9 bases aligning to TRBD1. The J segment lost 5 bases and the V segment lost 3 bases, leaving 6 bases of the junction unmatched. Per germline, CDR1 SQVTM and CDR2 ANQGSEA. The CDR3 consists of 14 residues. This CDR3 reads CSVDAGQGRDTQYF. CDR3 in DNA: TGCAGCGTTGATGCAGGACAGGGGAGAGATACGCAGTATTTT.

This chain uses TRBV6-5 with TRBJ2-7; the D gene is possibly TRBD2 (6 bases). Germline loops: CDR1 MNHEY, CDR2 SVGAGI. V lost 6 bases and J lost 0, with 15 bases in between. This CDR3 spans 15 amino acids. CDR3: CASRSYMGGSYEQYF. CDR3 in DNA: TGTGCCAGCAGAAGTTACATGGGGGGCTCCTACGAGCAGTACTTC.

The rearrangement uses TRBV7-8 and TRBJ1-1; D gene uncertain. The germline V and J ends were trimmed by 2 bases and 2 bases, with 6 bases remaining between them. The CDR3 loop spans 13 amino acids. Germline V gene sequence: CDR1 SGHVS, CDR2 FQNEAQ. The CDR3 sequence is CASSLPENTEAFF. The CDR3 DNA sequence: TGTGCCAGCAGCTTACCGGAAAACACTGAAGCTTTCTTT.

This clone was seen only once. V is TRBV11-3 and J is TRBJ2-7, with a weak D call TRBD1 (6 bases). V lost 1 base and J 5 bases, leaving 12 bases between the germline ends. Germline CDR1 reads SGHNT; CDR2 reads YENEEA. The CDR3 is 14 amino acids. CDR3 nucleotide sequence: TGTGCCAGCAGCTTAGGTCCAGGGGAGCACGAGCAGTACTTC. Amino acid sequence: CASSLGPGEHEQYF. Based on the CDR3 plus reference TRBV11-3 and TRBJ2-7, the full variable domain is EAGVVQSPRYKIIEKKQPVAFWCNPISGHNTLYWYLQNLGQGPELLIRYENEEAVDDSQLPKDRFSAERLKGVDSTLKIQPAELGDSAVYLCASSLGPGEHEQYFGPGTRLTVT.

J is TRBJ1-4 and V is TRBV7-8; D is perhaps TRBD1 (5 bases). This CDR3 is built from 15 residues. Germline CDR1 SGHVS, CDR2 FQNEAQ. V lost 3 bases and J lost 8, with 16 bases in between. CDR3 sequence: CASSFRGNRGEKLFF. The CDR3 nucleotides read TGTGCCAGCAGCTTTAGGGGTAATCGGGGGGAAAAACTGTTTTTT.

The rearrangement joins TRBV30 to TRBJ1-1, with D perhaps TRBD1 (6 bases). Germline assignment: CDR1 GTSNPN and CDR2 SVGIG (reference sequence). Trimming removed 4 bases at V and 5 bases at J, with 14 bases between. The CDR3 loop spans 13 amino acids. In nucleotides, the CDR3 is TGTGCCTGGATGGGCAGGGGAGGTACTGAAGCTTTCTTT. Protein product: CAWMGRGGTEAFF.